The clone carrying this TCR beta chain was seen only a few times. Its target is unknown. TCRdb used MiXCR to reprocess the reads, holding one entry per CDR3 protein. Among around 300,000 distinct CDR3 sequences listed, 25% were seen once. This sample is drawn from a study of T cell repertoires in cytomegalovirus infection. Overall study context: Epitope selection comprised recently identified HLA-C-restricted CMV epitopes and well-studied HLA-B-restricted CMV epitopes. TCR beta signatures that were public indicated CMV infection and matching HLA type.

Study-wide results and limits: Within the response measured ex vivo, HLA-C-restricted CMV-specific TCR beta clonotypes were dominant. Summed frequency of public TCR beta families distinguished CMV carriers with the relevant HLA.

The CDR3 runs to 12 residues. Trimming cost V 8 bases and J 6 bases, with 13 bases left between them. Germline CDR1 reads MNHEY; CDR2 reads SVGEGT. The chain couples TRBV6-2 or TRBV6-3 to TRBJ1-2; no firm D call. The source was cultured PBMCs, collected from culture after CMV antigen stimulation. This sequence originates from a human donor in good health (CMV status not recorded). Some clones in this sample may be carry-over from other donors' samples. The CDR3 loop is CASFDGGDGYTF. CDR3 DNA sequence: TGTGCCAGCTTTGACGGCGGGGATGGCTACACCTTC.